This passage covers 9 T cell receptor beta chains from one sample sequenced in a study of cytomegalovirus exposure and HLA in healthy donors. Sequencing was performed with immunoSEQ multiplex PCR; in TCRdb, only in-frame clones are kept and a portion is missing. The sample holds about 200,000 clones; approximately 80% are singletons and the top ten take roughly 13%. The source material was PBMCs. The source is a woman aged 25 to 39 in good health and CMV-seropositive.

The rearrangement uses TRBV29-1 and TRBJ2-7; 9 bases are shared with TRBD2. Germline V gene sequence: CDR1 SQVTM, CDR2 ANQGSEA. This CDR3 is 15 amino acids long. The trim removed 3 bases at V and 4 bases at J, leaving 10 bases unmatched. The CDR3 DNA follows: TGCAGCGTTGAGGGTTATAGCGGGAGTCCTTACGAGCAGTACTTC. It encodes CSVEGYSGSPYEQYF.

The chain combines TRBV5-6 with TRBJ2-2; D is perhaps TRBD2 (5 bases). V was cut by 4 bases and J by 7 bases, with 14 bases left in between. There are 14 residues in the CDR3. Germline loops: CDR1 SGHDT, CDR2 YYEEEE. CDR3 nucleotide sequence: TGTGCCAGCAGCAACACTAGAACCATCGGGGAGCTGTTTTTT. As protein: CASSNTRTIGELFF.

The rearrangement uses TRBV6-6 and TRBJ2-1; 9 positions match TRBD2. Germline assignment: CDR1 MNHNY and CDR2 SVGAGI (reference sequence). CDR3 length: 13 residues. J was trimmed by 8 bases and V by 8 bases; bases with no gene match: 7. The CDR3 nucleotides read TGTGCCAGCGGCGGGAGGGCCGGTGATGAGCAGTTCTTC. Its protein product is CASGGRAGDEQFF.

The chain recombines TRBV29-1 with TRBJ2-3; TRBD2 agrees at 13 bases. The V and J ends lost 6 bases and 0 bases, in that order; junction bases with no gene match: 3. CDR3 length equals 15 residues. Germline values: CDR1 SQVTM, CDR2 ANQGSEA. The CDR3 reads CSVGTSGTSTDTQYF. The CDR3 region has the DNA TGCAGCGTGGGGACTAGCGGGACTAGCACAGATACGCAGTATTTT.

This clone was detected once. V usage is TRBV29-1 and J usage is TRBJ2-1; 13 bases are a match to TRBD2. There are 14 residues in the CDR3. V shed 6 bases and J 8 bases; nucleotides not matched to a gene: 7. Germline V CDR1 and CDR2: SQVTM, ANQGSEA. The CDR3 DNA reads TGCAGCGTACGGACTAGCGGGAGTGGCCATGAGCAGTTCTTC. It translates to CSVRTSGSGHEQFF.

The rearrangement links TRBV6-5 to TRBJ2-2, with TRBD2 identical over 8 bases. After removal of 2 bases from V and 4 bases from J, the junction contained 3 bases not matched to a gene. This CDR3 has 15 residues. Germline lookup yields CDR1 MNHEY and CDR2 SVGAGI. CDR3 in amino acids: CASSYTGRVTGELFF. DNA of the CDR3: TGTGCCAGCAGTTACACCGGGAGGGTCACCGGGGAGCTGTTTTTT.

The rearrangement links TRBV19 to TRBJ1-5, with D perhaps matching TRBD1 (6 bases). The CDR3 loop spans 15 amino acids. V was cut by 3 bases and J by 4 bases, with 13 bases left in between. CDR1 and CDR2 (germline): LNHDA, SQIVND (reference sequence). CDR3 nucleotides: TGTGCCAGTAGTATTAGCAGGGGAACGAATCAGCCCCAGCATTTT. Its protein product is CASSISRGTNQPQHF.

A few counts support this clone. V and J are TRBV11-2 and TRBJ1-1; TRBD1 is a possible D gene (5 bases). CDR3 length equals 13 residues. Trimming took 0 bases from V and 8 from J, leaving 10 bases between them. Looked up from germline, CDR1 is SGHAT and CDR2 is FQNNGV. CDR3 DNA: TGTGCCAGCAGCTTAGACAGACAGAGGGAAGCTTTCTTT. Its protein product is CASSLDRQREAFF.

This sequence joins TRBV6-1 and TRBJ1-2; no clear D gene. The CDR3 is made up of 15 amino acids. Germline V gene sequence: CDR1 MNHNS, CDR2 SASEGT. Between the trimmed V and J ends, which lost 0 bases and 5 bases, there was a span of 13 bases. CDR3 DNA: TGTGCCAGCAGTGAAGCGCCGACAAGCTTGTATGGCTACACCTTC. This gives the protein CASSEAPTSLYGYTF.